The 22 T cell receptor beta chains below were found in one sample sequenced in a study of blood T cells in healthy people across ages. The authors ran a second PCR of about 6 to 11 cycles using a sample-barcoded 5' primer and a J-beta primer mix. Each CDR3 protein gets one entry after TCRdb re-called the 5' RACE reads with MiXCR. The sample consists of some 850,000 distinct CDR3 sequences, roughly 25% of them appearing once. Another study also made use of these data, one on T cells of mothers and their children.

Sequenced material: blood. The receptor set was obtained from a boy between 5 and 17 years old in good health.

This clonotype was counted only a few times. The chain joins TRBV10-3 to TRBJ2-3; no firm D call. CDR3 length equals 17 residues. Germline CDR1 ENHRY, CDR2 SYGVKD. The V end was cut by 1 base, the J end by 7 bases, with 21 bases between. Here the CDR3 reads CAISELPFISESYTQYF. The CDR3, as DNA: TGTGCCATCAGTGAGTTACCCTTCATATCGGAGTCTTATACGCAGTATTTT.

The chain carries TRBV2 and TRBJ1-2; TRBD1 might be the D (5 bases). Trimming stripped 2 bases from V and 5 bases from J, with 18 bases between. Germline-derived CDR1 and CDR2 are SNHLY and FYNNEI. The CDR3 is 16 residues long. CDR3 amino acids: CASSETGQANTYGYTF. In nucleotides, the CDR3 is TGTGCCAGCAGTGAAACGGGGCAGGCCAATACTTATGGCTACACCTTC.

This clonotype was observed many times. J is TRBJ2-1 and V is TRBV30, with a tentative D call TRBD1 (6 bases). Germline loops: CDR1 GTSNPN, CDR2 SVGIG (reference sequence). The CDR3 loop spans 14 amino acids. The V end was cut by 2 bases, the J end by 3 bases, with 11 bases between. CDR3: CAWSWDTGYNEQFF. The CDR3 DNA is TGTGCCTGGAGTTGGGACACCGGCTACAATGAGCAGTTCTTC.

This clonotype came up many times. The chain uses TRBV12-3 or TRBV12-4 and TRBJ1-6, with 9 bases that match TRBD1. The ends lost 3 bases at V and 7 bases at J; junction bases unmatched: 10. This CDR3 region has 17 residues. Written as DNA, the CDR3 is TGTGCCAGCAGTTTCGCACCCGGGACAGGGACAAATTCACCCCTCCACTTT. This codes for CASSFAPGTGTNSPLHF.

In the case of this clonotype: One junction end disagrees with the germline gene, perhaps due to a read error. V gene TRBV7-3 combines with J gene TRBJ1-1; no clear D. Per the germline V gene, CDR1 is SGHTA and CDR2 is FQGTGA. CDR3 length: 17 residues. The CDR3 nucleotides read TGTGCCAACAGCTTAATTGGGCCCCAACCCTTGAACACTGAAGCTTTCTTT. This codes for CANSLIGPQPLNTEAFF.

Concerning this clonotype: At one boundary the junction diverges from the germline segment, which might be a read error. The chain uses TRBV5-6 and TRBJ2-1, with TRBD2 matching 8 bases. The J call may be faulty, since TRBJ2-7 better matches the DNA end. Germline values: CDR1 SGHDT, CDR2 YYEEEE. CDR3 length equals 13 residues. CDR3 region: CASSFSGGSEQYF. The CDR3 coding sequence is TGCGCCAGCAGCTTCAGCGGGGGAAGCGAGCAGTACTTC.

The chain employs TRBV2 and TRBJ2-1, with a tentative D call TRBD1 (6 bases). With 1 base removed from V and 0 bases from J, the gap between germline ends came to 13 bases. Looked up from germline, CDR1 is SNHLY and CDR2 is FYNNEI. The CDR3 totals 17 residues. The chain's CDR3 is CASSEGASRGSYNEQFF. As DNA, the CDR3 is TGTGCCAGCAGTGAAGGGGCGTCCAGGGGCTCCTACAATGAGCAGTTCTTC.

Worth noting for this clonotype: A much larger clone is a single base away; this may be a read error. This chain links TRBV24-1 with TRBJ1-1; unclear D gene. The germline gives CDR1 KGHDR, CDR2 SFDVKD. V was pared by 7 bases and J by 0 bases, with 2 bases between. The CDR3 contains 11 residues. In DNA, the CDR3 is TGTGCCACCAGAGTGAACACTGAAGCTTTCTTT. Its translation is CATRVNTEAFF.

This clonotype was observed a handful of times. The rearrangement links TRBV5-1 to TRBJ1-1; perhaps TRBD1 as D (5 bases). Germline CDR1 reads SGHRS; CDR2 reads YFSETQ. The CDR3 runs to 18 residues. With 0 bases removed from V and 0 bases from J, the gap between germline ends came to 18 bases. The CDR3 bases are TGCGCCAGCAGCTTGGGTTCGACAAGGCGGGGGATGAACACTGAAGCTTTCTTT. This encodes CASSLGSTRRGMNTEAFF. Based on the CDR3 plus reference TRBV5-1 and TRBJ1-1, the full variable domain is KAGVTQTPRYLIKTRGQQVTLSCSPISGHRSVSWYQQTPGQGLQFLFEYFSETQRNKGNFPGRFSGRQFSNSRSEMNVSTLELGDSALYLCASSLGSTRRGMNTEAFFGQGTRLTVV.

J is TRBJ2-3 and V is TRBV5-1; TRBD2 aligns across 8 bases. In germline, CDR1 is SGHRS, CDR2 YFSETQ. The J segment lost 1 base and the V segment lost 4 bases, leaving 5 bases of the junction unmatched. This CDR3 contains 15 residues. For the CDR3, the DNA is TGCGCCAGCAGCCACGGGGGGGCAGGCACAGATACGCAGTATTTT. It specifies CASSHGGAGTDTQYF.

This clonotype was seen a handful of times. The rearrangement joins TRBV9 to TRBJ2-3; the D is unclear. Trimming cost V 3 bases and J 6 bases, with 14 bases left between them. This CDR3 has 14 residues. Germline lookup yields CDR1 SGDLS and CDR2 YYNGEE. DNA of the CDR3: TGTGCCAGCAGCGAGCTGTTAGGGCGTGATACGCAGTATTTT. This translates into CASSELLGRDTQYF.

This clonotype was recorded a few times. The genes are TRBV4-1 and TRBJ1-2; D not certain. CDR3 size: 15 residues. Germline V lookup: CDR1 MGHRA, CDR2 YSYEKL. With 2 bases removed from V and 0 bases from J, the gap between germline ends came to 10 bases. CDR3 sequence: CASSQMVLANYGYTF. CDR3 nucleotides: TGCGCCAGCAGCCAAATGGTGTTAGCTAACTATGGCTACACCTTC.

A remark on this clonotype: At one end, the junction sequence differs from germline, possibly due to a read error. This sequence joins TRBV6-1 and TRBJ1-1; D not certain. This CDR3 comprises 11 residues. Germline CDR1 MNHNS, CDR2 SASEGT. CDR3 amino acids: CASVKNTQAFF. The DNA for the CDR3 is TGTGCCAGCGTGAAGAACACTCAAGCTTTCTTT.

With regard to this clonotype: At one boundary the junction diverges from the germline segment, which might be a read error. V and J are TRBV7-9 and TRBJ1-2; the D is unclear. Germline CDR1 and CDR2: SEHNR and FQNEAQ (reference sequence). The CDR3 runs 13 residues. The CDR3 loop reads CASSLTQRDGCTF. CDR3 coding DNA: TGTGCCAGCAGCTTAACCCAGAGGGATGGCTGCACCTTC. Using reference TRBV7-9 and TRBJ1-2 for the parts outside the CDR3, the full variable domain is DTGVSQNPRHKITKRGQNVTFRCDPISEHNRLYWYRQTLGQGPEFLTYFQNEAQLEKSRLLSDRFSAERPKGSFSTLEIQRTEQGDSAMYLCASSLTQRDGCTFGSGTRLTVV.

The V call is TRBV7-3, the J call TRBJ2-5, with 7 bases aligning to TRBD1. In germline, CDR1 is SGHTA, CDR2 FQGTGA. The CDR3 has 15 residues. J lost 0 bases, V lost 5 bases, and 6 bases had no gene match. DNA of the CDR3: TGTGCCAGCAGCAAGACCGGGACAGACCAAGAGACCCAGTACTTC. It specifies CASSKTGTDQETQYF.

The chain is built from TRBV2 and TRBJ1-2, with no clear D. The germline V and J ends were trimmed by 10 bases and 8 bases, with 11 bases remaining between them. Germline V gives CDR1 SNHLY, CDR2 FYNNEI. The CDR3 runs to 10 residues. The DNA of the CDR3 is TGTGCCACCGAGACGCGCGGCTACACCTTC. This gives the protein CATETRGYTF.

This CDR3 reads CASSSLRRRDEQYF. Here the CDR3 DNA reads TGTGCCAGCAGCTCCCTCAGACGGCGGGACGAGCAGTACTTC. The rearrangement links TRBV7-6 to TRBJ2-7, with D maybe TRBD2 (5 bases). V lost 4 bases, J lost 5 bases, and 15 bases lay in between. The CDR3 covers 14 residues. Germline values: CDR1 SGHVS, CDR2 FNYEAQ.

J is TRBJ2-1 and V is TRBV4-2; 7 nucleotides agree with TRBD1. The germline gives CDR1 LGHNA, CDR2 YNFKEQ. The CDR3 loop spans 14 amino acids. Trimming took 1 base from V and 6 from J; bases not matched to a gene: 3. CDR3 sequence reads: CASSQVSGGNEQFF. In DNA, the CDR3 is TGTGCCAGCAGCCAAGTTTCAGGGGGCAATGAGCAGTTCTTC.

This sequence joins TRBV6-5 and TRBJ1-6, with 8 bases that match TRBD1. There are 16 residues in the CDR3. The ends lost 0 bases at V and 10 bases at J; junction bases unmatched: 8. Germline V gives CDR1 MNHEY, CDR2 SVGAGI. CDR3 sequence: CASSYSIDRGGSPLHF. CDR3 coding DNA: TGTGCCAGCAGTTACTCGATAGACAGGGGAGGATCACCCCTCCACTTT.

This clonotype was observed a few times. This CDR3 reads CASVAGGYNEQFF. The CDR3, as DNA: TGTGCCAGCGTGGCAGGGGGGTACAATGAGCAGTTCTTC. The chain is built from TRBV12-3 or TRBV12-4 and TRBJ2-1; perhaps TRBD1 as D (7 bases). The V end lost 8 bases, the J end lost 4 bases, and 12 bases lay between the germline ends. This CDR3 has 13 residues.

This clonotype has a single count. This chain joins TRBV7-9 and TRBJ2-7; the D gene is possibly TRBD1 (6 bases). This CDR3 has 15 residues. The ends were cut back, 0 bases at V and 5 bases at J, with 14 bases in the middle. CDR1 and CDR2 from the germline V gene are SEHNR and FQNEAQ (reference sequence). As DNA, the CDR3 is TGTGCCAGCAGCTTAGCCACAGGGTCCGGCAACGAGCAGTACTTC. Translating gives CASSLATGSGNEQYF.

Regarding this clonotype: The germline gene is not matched at one end of the junction; a read error may be the cause. The genes are TRBV12-3 or TRBV12-4 and TRBJ2-5; D might be TRBD1 (6 bases). CDR3 size: 16 residues. The DNA of the CDR3 is TGTGCCAGCAGTTCAGTTATAACAGGGTACCAAGAGGCCCAGTACTTC. It specifies CASSSVITGYQEAQYF.